Reported below is one T cell receptor beta chain. CDR1 MNHEY and CDR2 SMNVEV come from the germline V gene (reference sequence). This CDR3 contains 15 residues. The ends lost 9 bases at V and 6 bases at J; junction bases unmatched: 11. TCR beta CDR3 sequences were amplified from RNA transcripts. When the TCR CDR3 underwent first-round RT-PCR, the HTBI primer set was used. TCRdb called the multiplex PCR reads again in MiXCR, with one record for every CDR3 protein. The sample includes 540,000 or so distinct CDR3 sequences, approximately 14% of them seen just once. This sample was included in a study of T cells in Graves' hyperthyroidism and ophthalmopathy.

This TCR was recovered from a young woman with Graves' hyperthyroidism. Sequences were obtained from blood. The chain joins TRBV27 to TRBJ2-1; 10 bases match TRBD2. CDR3 sequence: CASSPGLAYINEQFF. The CDR3 region has the DNA TGTGCCAGTAGCCCGGGACTAGCGTACATCAATGAGCAGTTCTTC.